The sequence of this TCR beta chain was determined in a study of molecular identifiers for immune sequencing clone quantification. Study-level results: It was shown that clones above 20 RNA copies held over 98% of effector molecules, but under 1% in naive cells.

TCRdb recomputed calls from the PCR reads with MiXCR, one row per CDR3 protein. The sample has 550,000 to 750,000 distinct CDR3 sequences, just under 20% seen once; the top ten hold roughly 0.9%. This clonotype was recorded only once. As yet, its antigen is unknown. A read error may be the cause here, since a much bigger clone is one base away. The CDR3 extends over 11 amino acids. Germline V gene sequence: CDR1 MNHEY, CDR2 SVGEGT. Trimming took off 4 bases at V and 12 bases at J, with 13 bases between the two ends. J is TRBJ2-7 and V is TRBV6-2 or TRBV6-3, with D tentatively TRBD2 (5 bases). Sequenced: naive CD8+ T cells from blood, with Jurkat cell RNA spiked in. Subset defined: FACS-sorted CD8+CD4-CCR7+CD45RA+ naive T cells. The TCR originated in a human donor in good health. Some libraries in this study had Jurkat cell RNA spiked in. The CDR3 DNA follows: TGTGCCAGCAGTTGCGGGTTAGCGTTGTACTTC. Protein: CASSCGLALYF.